This T cell receptor beta chain stems from a study of blood T cells in healthy people across ages. Study results and caveats: A greater number of naive CD4+ cells and higher diversity distinguished long-lived donors from aged donors.

The authors drew around 9.3 milliliters of peripheral blood from each donor. Primers used in a second PCR of roughly 6 to 11 cycles were a sample-barcoded 5' primer and a J-beta primer mix. A single record per CDR3 protein comes from TCRdb applying MiXCR to the 5' RACE reads. The repertoire holds about 670,000 distinct CDR3 sequences, with roughly half as singletons. Points on this clonotype: As yet, its antigen is unknown.

The sample taken for sequencing was blood. The sequence derives from a woman of 80 years or more in good health.

CDR3 coding DNA: TGCAGTGCAACCCCGATACAGGGTGTGCAGTATTTT. It is translated as CSATPIQGVQYF. The gene calls are TRBV20-1 and TRBJ2-3; perhaps TRBD1 as D (6 bases). V gave up 6 bases and J gave up 11 bases, with 18 bases separating them. Germline V lookup: CDR1 DFQATT, CDR2 SNEGSKA (reference sequence). The CDR3 spans 12 residues.